The 23 T cell receptor beta chains below come from one sample, sequenced in a study of blood T cell repertoires in COVID-19. The table came from immunoSEQ multiplex PCR; TCRdb's copy has only in-frame clones and leaves some out. The repertoire includes more than 80,000 clones, roughly 72% of them detected once, and around 23% sits in the top ten. The specimen was peripheral blood. The receptors here all came from an older woman in a cohort sampled during active or convalescent COVID-19.

This chain connects TRBV5-1 to TRBJ1-5; D unresolved. The CDR3 loop spans 15 amino acids. The germline gives CDR1 SGHRS, CDR2 YFSETQ. V lost 0 bases and J lost 0, with 7 bases in between. The CDR3: CASSLVANSNQPQHF. CDR3 sequence (DNA): TGCGCCAGCAGCTTGGTAGCTAATAGCAATCAGCCCCAGCATTTT.

This clone was counted a few times. V is TRBV12-3 or TRBV12-4 and J is TRBJ2-5; D is possibly TRBD1 (5 bases). V was shortened by 5 bases and J by 3 bases, with 7 bases between the two germline ends. CDR3 length equals 12 residues. The CDR3 DNA is TGTGCCAGCAGTCTCAGGGAAGAGACCCAGTACTTC. It translates to CASSLREETQYF.

This chain uses TRBV6-5 with TRBJ2-7; TRBD1 matches at 7 bases. Trimming took 7 bases from V and 9 from J; bases not matched to a gene: 15. The CDR3 sequence is 14 residues long. Looked up from germline, CDR1 is MNHEY and CDR2 is SVGAGI. As DNA, the CDR3 is TGTGCCAGCAAAACGGACAGGTCTGAAGAGGGGCAGTACTTC. This gives the protein CASKTDRSEEGQYF.

This clone was observed a few times. The V call is TRBV7-3, the J call TRBJ2-3; TRBD1 might be the D (7 bases). The CDR3 runs 16 residues. Germline V lookup: CDR1 SGHTA, CDR2 FQGTGA. V lost 2 bases and J lost 0, with 12 bases in between. CDR3 bases: TGTGCCAGCAGCTTAGCGGGACAGCCTAGCACAGATACGCAGTATTTT. Amino acid sequence: CASSLAGQPSTDTQYF.

V usage is TRBV18 and J usage is TRBJ2-7; D unclear. In germline, CDR1 is KGHSH, CDR2 LQKENI. V lost 4 bases, J lost 3 bases, and 7 bases lay in between. The CDR3 consists of 12 residues. The CDR3 DNA sequence: TGTGCCAGCTCACGGTTCAGCTACGAGCAGTACTTC. Protein: CASSRFSYEQYF.

The chain couples TRBV4-3 to TRBJ2-1; weak D call: TRBD2 (5 bases). The germline V gene encodes CDR1 LGHNA and CDR2 YSLEER. The CDR3 runs to 14 residues. Trimming took 3 bases from V and 5 from J, leaving 11 bases between them. The CDR3 sequence is CASSHEGLDNEQFF. CDR3 sequence (DNA): TGCGCCAGCAGCCATGAAGGACTTGACAATGAGCAGTTCTTC.

The V call is TRBV19, the J call TRBJ1-1; the match to TRBD1 covers 8 bases. Unmatched junction bases numbered 4, after V lost 4 bases and J lost 6 bases. Germline V gene sequence: CDR1 LNHDA, CDR2 SQIVND (reference sequence). The CDR3 consists of 13 residues. The CDR3 spells CASSTMTGAEAFF. CDR3 bases: TGTGCCAGTAGTACTATGACAGGGGCTGAAGCTTTCTTT. The full variable domain, in which reference TRBV19 and TRBJ1-1 provide the parts outside the CDR3, is DGGITQSPKYLFRKEGQNVTLSCEQNLNHDAMYWYRQDPGQGLRLIYYSQIVNDFQKGDIAEGYSVSREKKESFPLTVTSAQKNPTAFYLCASSTMTGAEAFFGQGTRLTVV.

V usage is TRBV7-8 and J usage is TRBJ1-5; TRBD1 is a possible D gene (6 bases). CDR3 length: 14 amino acids. V lost 4 bases to trimming and J lost 5 bases, with 12 bases between them. The germline V gene has CDR1 SGHVS and CDR2 FQNEAQ. The CDR3 here is CASSSTGNYQPQHF. CDR3 coding DNA: TGTGCCAGCAGCTCAACAGGGAACTATCAGCCCCAGCATTTT.

About this clone itself: The sample holds other DNA sequences that translate to the same CDR3. The chain is built from TRBV11-2 and TRBJ1-2, with TRBD1 matching 7 bases. CDR1 is SGHAT, CDR2 FQNNGV, per germline. J lost 4 bases, V lost 5 bases, and 4 bases had no gene match. The CDR3 totals 13 residues. This CDR3 is CASSLGQAYGYTF. The CDR3 DNA is TGTGCCAGCAGCCTTGGACAGGCCTATGGCTACACCTTC.

The rearrangement uses TRBV5-1 and TRBJ2-3, with TRBD1 identical over 11 bases. The CDR3 sequence is 12 residues long. Germline CDR1 is SGHRS and CDR2 is YFSETQ. V dropped 4 bases and J dropped 14; count of bases not matched to a gene: 6. As DNA, the CDR3 is TGCGCCAGCAGCCACCGGACAGGGGGCATGTATTTT. Amino acids: CASSHRTGGMYF.

CDR3: CSASQGGEQYF. The DNA for the CDR3 is TGCAGTGCAAGTCAGGGTGGCGAGCAGTACTTC. The rearrangement links TRBV20-1 to TRBJ2-7; D is perhaps TRBD1 (5 bases). This CDR3 region has 11 residues. The ends were cut back, 6 bases at V and 6 bases at J, with 12 bases in the middle. Germline CDR1 reads DFQATT; CDR2 reads SNEGSKA (reference sequence).

This clone was seen a single time. The chain is built from TRBV5-1 and TRBJ2-3, with 7 bases matching TRBD2. The germline V gene has CDR1 SGHRS and CDR2 YFSETQ. CDR3 length equals 13 residues. J lost 2 bases, V lost 7 bases, and 4 bases had no gene match. The CDR3 nucleotides read TGCGCCAGCTTCAGCGGGGACACAGATACGCAGTATTTT. It encodes CASFSGDTDTQYF.

This clone was seen ten or more times. The CDR3 nucleotides read TGTGCCAGCAGCCGTACCGGGACAGTGAACACCGGGGAGCTGTTTTTT. Encoded protein: CASSRTGTVNTGELFF. The genes are TRBV7-3 and TRBJ2-2, with TRBD1 matching 7 bases. Trimming took 5 bases from V and 1 from J; bases not matched to a gene: 7. The germline CDR1 and CDR2 sequences are SGHTA and FQGTGA. The CDR3 contains 16 residues.

The chain combines TRBV7-6 with TRBJ1-2; 9 bases agree with TRBD1. With 2 bases clipped from V and 6 bases from J, the junction kept 7 bases outside the gene matches. The V gene's germline CDR1 is SGHVS and CDR2 FNYEAQ. CDR3 length: 15 residues. The CDR3 DNA reads as TGTGCCAGCAGCTTATCCCTACAGGGGGCCAATGGCTACACCTTC. Residues: CASSLSLQGANGYTF.

The chain combines TRBV5-4 with TRBJ2-2, with D perhaps matching TRBD1 (6 bases). The CDR3 is made up of 16 amino acids. Trimming pared 3 bases from V and 4 bases from J, leaving 16 bases between. CDR1 SGHNT and CDR2 YYREEE come from the germline V gene (reference sequence). CDR3 region: CASSSSSGQVTGELFF. CDR3 in DNA: TGTGCCAGCAGCTCGAGTTCGGGACAAGTCACCGGGGAGCTGTTTTTT.

This clone occurred a few times. The chain recombines TRBV6-1 with TRBJ2-7; D gene uncertain. CDR1 and CDR2 (germline): MNHNS, SASEGT. CDR3 size: 16 residues. V gave up 0 bases and J gave up 3 bases, with 15 bases separating them. CDR3 DNA sequence: TGTGCCAGCAGTGAAGCGCTACCTCCCCACGGCTACGAGCAGTACTTC. Its translation: CASSEALPPHGYEQYF.

This clone showed up just once. CDR3 nucleotide sequence: TGTGCCAGCAGCGTAGGGGGGACAGGAAACACCATATATTTT. It encodes CASSVGGTGNTIYF. V is TRBV9 and J is TRBJ1-3, with D perhaps TRBD1 (6 bases). With 0 bases removed from V and 4 bases from J, the gap between germline ends came to 8 bases. The CDR3 is made up of 14 amino acids. CDR1 is SGDLS, CDR2 YYNGEE, per germline.

The chain uses TRBV6-2 or TRBV6-3 and TRBJ2-2; D remains ambiguous. Germline V lookup: CDR1 MNHEY, CDR2 SVGEGT. CDR3 length: 14 amino acids. Between the trimmed V and J ends, which lost 5 bases and 0 bases, there was a span of 7 bases. The chain's CDR3 is CASSGQSNTGELFF. The CDR3 DNA reads as TGTGCCAGCAGTGGGCAGTCGAACACCGGGGAGCTGTTTTTT.

This chain connects TRBV9 to TRBJ2-1; D is undetermined. V lost 2 bases, J lost 6 bases, and 9 bases lay in between. There are 13 residues in the CDR3. The germline V gene encodes CDR1 SGDLS and CDR2 YYNGEE. The CDR3 nucleotides are TGTGCCAGCAGCGTTCCCTCTACCAATGAGCAGTTCTTC. It encodes CASSVPSTNEQFF. Combining the CDR3 with reference TRBV9 and TRBJ2-1 gives the whole variable domain DSGVTQTPKHLITATGQRVTLRCSPRSGDLSVYWYQQSLDQGLQFLIQYYNGEERAKGNILERFSAQQFPDLHSELNLSSLELGDSALYFCASSVPSTNEQFFGPGTRLTVL.

The chain links TRBV5-4 to TRBJ2-1; 7 nucleotides match TRBD2. Germline values: CDR1 SGHNT, CDR2 YYREEE (reference sequence). The J segment lost 6 bases and the V segment lost 2 bases, leaving 2 bases of the junction unmatched. CDR3 size: 13 residues. The chain's CDR3 is CASSLTGGNEQFF. In DNA form, the CDR3 reads TGTGCCAGCAGCTTAACGGGGGGCAATGAGCAGTTCTTC.

The genes are TRBV3-1 (or the pseudogene TRBV3-2) and TRBJ1-3, with D perhaps TRBD1 (5 bases). Germline V CDR1 and CDR2: LGHDT, YNNKEL (reference sequence). The CDR3 extends over 15 amino acids. V was pared by 3 bases and J by 3 bases, with 12 bases between. CDR3: CASSHQGGGGNTIYF. The CDR3 nucleotides are TGTGCCAGCAGCCATCAAGGCGGGGGTGGAAACACCATATATTTT.

The chain has TRBV27 and TRBJ2-3, with 8 bases aligning to TRBD2. The CDR3 is 18 amino acids. Looked up from germline, CDR1 is MNHEY and CDR2 is SMNVEV (reference sequence). J was trimmed by 0 bases and V by 5 bases; bases with no gene match: 13. CDR3 residues: CASSPPNGGAFSTDTQYF. The CDR3, as DNA: TGTGCCAGCAGTCCTCCGAACGGGGGGGCCTTTAGCACAGATACGCAGTATTTT.

This clone was picked up a small number of times. CDR3 sequence: CAQPRSERDTQYF. The CDR3 DNA reads as TGTGCCCAACCTCGAAGCGAGAGGGATACGCAGTATTTT. This rearrangement joins TRBV5-6 to TRBJ2-3; D call uncertain. Between the trimmed V and J ends, which lost 10 bases and 6 bases, there was a span of 18 bases. Germline-derived CDR1 and CDR2 are SGHDT and YYEEEE. The CDR3 spans 13 residues.